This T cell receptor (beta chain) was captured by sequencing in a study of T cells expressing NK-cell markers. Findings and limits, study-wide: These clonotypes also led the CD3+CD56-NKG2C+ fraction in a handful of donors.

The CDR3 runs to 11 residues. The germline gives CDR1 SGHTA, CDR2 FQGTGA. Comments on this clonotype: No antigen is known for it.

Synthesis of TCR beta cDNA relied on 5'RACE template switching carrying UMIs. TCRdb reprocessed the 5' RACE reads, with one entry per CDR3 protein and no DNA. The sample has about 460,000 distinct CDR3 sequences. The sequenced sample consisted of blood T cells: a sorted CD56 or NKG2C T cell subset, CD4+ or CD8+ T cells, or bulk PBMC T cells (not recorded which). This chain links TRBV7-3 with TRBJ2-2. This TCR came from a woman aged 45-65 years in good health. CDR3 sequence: CASIRTGELFF.